The 10 T cell receptor beta chains in this list originate from one sample, sequenced in a study of Ad26.COV2.S vaccination and SARS-CoV-2 variants. Repertoires were generated with immunoSEQ multiplex PCR, while TCRdb's copy carries only in-frame clones and drops some. The table shows 350,000 to 450,000 clones, with roughly 90% occurring only once. The treatment denotes: around 19 received Ad26.COV2.S at low or high dose, single or two shots; about five received placebo; per-sample allocation not given. Material that was analyzed had been drawn on day 63 after the first vaccine or placebo injection. The specimen comprised peripheral blood, sampled in a trial of Ad26.COV2.S vaccine versus placebo. These receptors were obtained from a person between 18 and 65 years old who received the Ad26.COV2.S COVID-19 vaccine or a placebo.

This sequence joins TRBV7-2 and TRBJ2-7; 7 bases are shared with TRBD2. This CDR3 is 15 amino acids long. The germline V gene has CDR1 SGHTA and CDR2 FQGNSA. With 2 bases clipped from V and 8 bases from J, the junction kept 12 bases outside the gene matches. As DNA, the CDR3 is TGTGCCAGCAGCTTATTTGCGGGGGTGTGGGTTCAGCAGTACTTC. It specifies CASSLFAGVWVQQYF.

The rearrangement uses TRBV27 and TRBJ1-2; no firm D call. V gave up 4 bases and J gave up 7 bases, with 16 bases separating them. Germline CDR1 and CDR2: MNHEY and SMNVEV (reference sequence). CDR3 length: 14 amino acids. The CDR3 DNA sequence: TGTGCCAGCAGTTCCGGTCTCATTACGGGTGGCTACACCTTC. It codes for CASSSGLITGGYTF.

The chain links TRBV5-1 to TRBJ2-5; 8 nucleotides align to TRBD2. V lost 0 bases, J lost 1 base, and 8 bases stayed unmatched. The CDR3 length is 17 residues. Germline assignment: CDR1 SGHRS and CDR2 YFSETQ. CDR3 bases: TGCGCCAGCAGCTTGGAGATCTTAGCGGGATTCCAAGAGACCCAGTACTTC. Amino acids: CASSLEILAGFQETQYF.

This rearrangement joins TRBV7-6 to TRBJ2-6; no clear D. V shed 9 bases and J shed 0 bases, with 12 bases lying between them. The CDR3 has 15 residues. CDR1 and CDR2 (germline): SGHVS, FNYEAQ. The CDR3 protein is CARVARTSGANVLTF. In nucleotides, the CDR3 is TGTGCCAGAGTTGCCAGGACCTCTGGGGCCAACGTCCTGACTTTC.

The V and J genes are TRBV15 and TRBJ2-3; TRBD2 might be the D (6 bases). The CDR3 covers 14 residues. Germline V gene data show CDR1 as LNHNV and CDR2 as YYDKDF (reference sequence). V dropped 1 base and J dropped 8 bases, with 13 bases sitting between them. The CDR3 is CATSRARGGTTQYF. CDR3 coding DNA: TGTGCCACCAGCAGAGCCCGTGGGGGGACTACGCAGTATTTT.

This clone was counted a single time. The V and J genes are TRBV30 and TRBJ1-2; perhaps TRBD1 as D (5 bases). Trimming took 5 bases from V and 3 from J, leaving 16 bases between them. CDR1 and CDR2 from the germline V gene are GTSNPN and SVGIG (reference sequence). The CDR3 totals 14 residues. CDR3 nucleotides: TGTGCCTGGGGGATCTCCGGGGGATACTATGGCTACACCTTC. This translates into CAWGISGGYYGYTF.

The chain is built from TRBV25-1 and TRBJ2-5; TRBD2 is a possible D gene (5 bases). Germline values: CDR1 MGHDK, CDR2 SYGVNS. CDR3 length: 11 amino acids. V lost 4 bases, J lost 5 bases, and 5 bases lay in between. In DNA form, the CDR3 reads TGTGCCAGCAGTGCGGGGGAGACCCAGTACTTC. It specifies CASSAGETQYF.

The gene calls are TRBV5-8 and TRBJ2-2; D is possibly TRBD1 (5 bases). V lost 0 bases to trimming and J lost 6 bases, with 12 bases between them. Germline V gene data show CDR1 as SGHTS and CDR2 as YDEGEE. The CDR3 sequence is 15 residues long. CDR3 protein: CASSLGQGFAGELFF. CDR3 nucleotide sequence: TGTGCCAGCAGCTTGGGGCAGGGTTTCGCCGGGGAGCTGTTTTTT.

The V and J genes are TRBV11-2 and TRBJ1-2, with 8 nucleotides matching TRBD1. Per the germline V gene, CDR1 is SGHAT and CDR2 is FQNNGV. V lost 5 bases, J lost 8 bases, and 13 bases stayed unmatched. The CDR3 is 15 amino acids. CDR3 coding DNA: TGTGCCAGCAGCGCGGGACAGGTAGTCGGAACGGGCTACACCTTC. Its translation: CASSAGQVVGTGYTF. Full variable domain (remainder filled in from reference TRBV11-2 and TRBJ1-2): EAGVAQSPRYKIIEKRQSVAFWCNPISGHATLYWYQQILGQGPKLLIQFQNNGVVDDSQLPKDRFSAERLKGVDSTLKIQPAKLEDSAVYLCASSAGQVVGTGYTFGSGTRLTVV.

This chain connects TRBV12-3 or TRBV12-4 to TRBJ2-5, with 8 positions matching TRBD1. The V and J ends lost 7 bases and 5 bases, in that order; junction bases with no gene match: 6. There are 13 residues in the CDR3. CDR3 DNA sequence: TGTGCCAGCACCCAGGGGGCCAGGGAGACCCAGTACTTC. This gives the protein CASTQGARETQYF.